This is a list of T cell receptor beta chains from one sample in a study of blood T cells in healthy people across ages. TCRdb re-called the 5' RACE reads with MiXCR, one entry per CDR3 protein. The table has around 1.5 million distinct CDR3 sequences, 59% seen once; the top ten hold roughly 6.3%. The material sequenced was blood. These receptors came from a man younger than 35 in good health. CDR3s include the opening cysteine and the closing phenylalanine or tryptophan. The order of the fields is CDR3 DNA, CDR3 protein, J gene, D gene, clone size, V gene. The D gene is left open where the match is weak. Some rows have no size entry. The others give once, few or many, or a class for an expanded clone.

TGCGCCAGCTCCCAAGGGGTGGTCGGCTCCGAGCAGTACTTC CASSQGVVGSEQYF TRBJ2-7 NA NA TRBV4-1
TGCAGCGTTGCAGAGACCGGGGCAGGAGAGCAGTACTTC CSVAETGAGEQYF TRBJ2-5 NA few TRBV29-1
TGTGCCAGCAGTTACCCCTCCGGGACAGGGATAACCGGGGAGCTGTTTTTT CASSYPSGTGITGELFF TRBJ2-2 TRBD1 NA TRBV6-2/TRBV6-3
TGTGCCAGCAGCTTAGATCTCGGGATCGACGAGCAGTACTTC CASSLDLGIDEQYF TRBJ2-7 NA NA TRBV11-2
TGCAGCGTTGAGGGACACTCTACCTACGAGCAGTACTTC CSVEGHSTYEQYF TRBJ2-7 NA NA TRBV29-1
TGCGCCAGCGGGGCACTAGCGATAGGAGCAGATACGCAGTATTTT CASGALAIGADTQYF TRBJ2-3 TRBD2 NA TRBV10-2
TGTGCCAGCATGGTCCGGTCCACAAGGTGGGATACGCAGTATTTT CASMVRSTRWDTQYF TRBJ2-3 NA few TRBV6-5
TGCGCCAGCAGCTCTTCGACTAGCGGGGGCACAGATACGCAGTATTTT CASSSSTSGGTDTQYF TRBJ2-3 TRBD2 NA TRBV5-1
TGTGCCAGCAGCTCCCCCAATCTAGCGGGGGCTGGCACCGGGGAGCTGTTTTTT CASSSPNLAGAGTGELFF TRBJ2-2 TRBD2 NA TRBV11-2
TGTGCCATCAGGTCGACTAGCCCCAAAGAGACCCAGTACTTC CAIRSTSPKETQYF TRBJ2-5 TRBD2 NA TRBV10-3
TGTGCCAGCAGCAAAGAGGCCTCCCAAGAGACCCAGTACTTC CASSKEASQETQYF TRBJ2-5 NA NA TRBV12-3/TRBV12-4
TGTGCCAGCAGTGGTCAATACGAGCAGTACTTC CASSGQYEQYF TRBJ2-7 NA few TRBV25-1
TGTGCCAGCACTTTAGATTTGGGGGAGCAGTACTTC CASTLDLGEQYF TRBJ2-7 NA few TRBV12-3/TRBV12-4